Sequencing of this T cell receptor (beta chain) was carried out in a study of cytomegalovirus exposure and HLA in healthy donors. This clone has a handful of counts. V was clipped by 0 bases and J by 6 bases, with 8 bases between them. There are 13 residues in the CDR3. CDR1 and CDR2 from the germline V gene are KGHSH and LQKENI. PCR used 60 Vbeta primers and 13 Jbeta primers. TCRdb's copy holds only in-frame clones and misses some; the assay was immunoSEQ multiplex PCR. The data show fewer than 250,000 clones, approximately 86% seen once. This chain connects TRBV18 to TRBJ1-2; TRBD1 might be the D (6 bases). The source of this sequence is a woman under 30 in good health and CMV-seronegative. Material for sequencing was PBMCs. The CDR3, as DNA: TGTGCCAGCTCACCACCACAGGGTAATGGCTACACCTTC. It codes for CASSPPQGNGYTF.